Detailed here is one TCR beta chain. The data are from a study of blood T cells in healthy people across ages. Study details: Through template switching, about one barcoded beta molecule was captured per two T cells, as measured in model experiments.

Primers used in a second PCR of about 6 to 11 cycles were a sample-barcoded 5' primer and a J-beta primer mix. TCRdb analysed the 5' RACE reads with MiXCR anew, one entry per CDR3 protein. Counted here are approximately 790,000 distinct CDR3 sequences, around 62% occurring once; the ten biggest clones make up 28%. Peripheral blood samples of about 10 milliliters were drawn from each donor. Germline V gene sequence: CDR1 LGHDT, CDR2 YNNKEL (reference sequence). There are 13 residues in the CDR3. J was trimmed by 7 bases and V by 3 bases; bases with no gene match: 4. Material for sequencing was blood. This sequence originates from a man aged 25-45 years in good health. This sequence joins TRBV3-1 and TRBJ1-2, with TRBD1 identical over 8 bases. The CDR3 sequence: CASSQDRDGGYTF. The CDR3 DNA follows: TGTGCCAGCAGCCAGGACAGGGACGGTGGCTACACCTTC.